Listed below are T cell receptor beta chains from one sample, sequenced in a study of shared clonotypes between healthy human individuals. Profiled with immunoSEQ multiplex PCR; TCRdb holds only in-frame clones, not every one. The table lists roughly 1,600,000 clones, roughly 98.5% of them singletons. Sequenced sample: naive CD4+ T cells sorted from blood. The receptors originated from a man younger than 40 in good health. Each CDR3 is given with its conserved first and last residue. The D gene is left open where the match is weak. The size field is filled for only some rows; it gives once, few, many or a size class.

V gene	D gene	clone size	J gene	CDR3 protein	CDR3 DNA
TRBV27	NA	once	TRBJ2-7	CASSFILGPYEQYF	TGTGCCAGCAGTTTTATTCTAGGGCCATACGAGCAGTACTTC
TRBV5-4	TRBD1	NA	TRBJ1-2	CASSMRQGTNYGYTF	TGTGCCAGCAGCATGCGACAGGGGACTAACTATGGCTACACCTTC
TRBV11-1	TRBD1	NA	TRBJ1-5	CASSPDRVQPQHF	TGTGCCAGCAGCCCCGACAGGGTGCAGCCCCAGCATTTT
TRBV5-6	TRBD2	NA	TRBJ2-7	CASSPDRGLAVYEQYF	TGTGCCAGCAGCCCCGACCGGGGACTAGCGGTATACGAGCAGTACTTC
TRBV19	TRBD1	NA	TRBJ2-7	CASSTLTGGNSYEQYF	TGTGCCAGTAGTACCCTGACAGGGGGCAACTCCTACGAGCAGTACTTC
TRBV4-1	NA	NA	TRBJ1-4	CASTLGREGEKLFF	TGCGCCAGCACCCTTGGGCGGGAAGGCGAAAAACTGTTTTTT
TRBV7-9	NA	NA	TRBJ2-2	CASSPGTLYTGELFF	TGTGCCAGCAGCCCCGGGACACTCTACACCGGGGAGCTGTTTTTT
TRBV4-1	NA	NA	TRBJ2-1	CASSQVASSFYNEQFF	TGCGCCAGCAGCCAAGTGGCTAGTTCGTTCTACAATGAGCAGTTCTTC
TRBV5-1	TRBD1	once	TRBJ2-1	CASSPAPTGGSGEQFF	TGCGCCAGCAGTCCCGCCCCGACAGGGGGCTCGGGTGAGCAGTTCTTC
TRBV29-1	NA	NA	TRBJ2-7	CSVAGYPNEQYF	TGCAGCGTTGCCGGGTACCCTAACGAGCAGTACTTC
TRBV7-2	NA	NA	TRBJ1-5	CASSSRGDQPQHF	TGTGCCAGCAGCTCGAGGGGTGATCAGCCCCAGCATTTT
TRBV6-1	TRBD2	NA	TRBJ2-7	CASSELFGAGAYEQYF	TGTGCCAGCAGTGAACTTTTTGGAGCGGGGGCCTACGAGCAGTACTTC
TRBV5-1	TRBD1	NA	TRBJ1-4	CASSLGGTGAPRLFF	TGCGCCAGCAGCTTGGGCGGGACAGGGGCCCCACGACTGTTTTTT
TRBV6-6	TRBD2	NA	TRBJ2-1	CASSSGRSHNEQFF	TGTGCCAGTTCTAGCGGGAGGTCCCACAATGAGCAGTTCTTC
TRBV28	NA	NA	TRBJ1-2	CASSSPTTPKLYGYTF	TGTGCCAGCAGTTCACCGACTACTCCCAAACTTTATGGCTACACCTTC
TRBV6-4	NA	NA	TRBJ2-5	CASSDRPETQYF	TGTGCCAGCAGTGACCGGCCTGAGACCCAGTACTTC
TRBV7-6	NA	NA	TRBJ1-5	CASSLIGHQEGNQPQHF	TGTGCCAGCAGCCTAATCGGACATCAAGAAGGCAATCAGCCCCAGCATTTT
TRBV5-4	TRBD2	once	TRBJ2-1	CASSLGLAGNNEQFF	TGTGCCAGCAGCTTAGGGCTAGCGGGCAACAATGAGCAGTTCTTC
TRBV7-9	NA	NA	TRBJ2-2	CASSSGTRVTGELFF	TGTGCCAGCAGTTCCGGGACCAGGGTGACCGGGGAGCTGTTTTTT
TRBV28	NA	once	TRBJ2-1	CASSLSVPGLGGYNEQFF	TGTGCCAGCAGTTTAAGTGTCCCCGGCCTTGGGGGCTACAATGAGCAGTTCTTC
TRBV10-3	TRBD2	once	TRBJ2-3	CAISGGLVDTDTQYF	TGTGCCATCAGTGGGGGACTAGTCGACACAGATACGCAGTATTTT
TRBV10-3	TRBD1	NA	TRBJ1-2	CATLTGEYGYTF	TGTGCCACCCTAACAGGGGAGTATGGCTACACCTTC
TRBV5-4	NA	NA	TRBJ2-5	CASSPRGGRGQETQYF	TGTGCCAGCAGTCCCAGGGGCGGGAGAGGGCAAGAGACCCAGTACTTC
TRBV10-3	TRBD2	NA	TRBJ2-5	CAIRNPGLGRETQYF	TGTGCCATCAGGAACCCGGGACTAGGACGAGAGACCCAGTACTTC
TRBV28	NA	NA	TRBJ1-5	CASQSGLRYSNQPQHF	TGTGCCAGCCAATCGGGACTCCGGTATAGCAATCAGCCCCAGCATTTT
TRBV5-4	TRBD1	NA	TRBJ1-1	CASSSGQGKVEAFF	TGTGCCAGCAGCTCAGGACAGGGAAAAGTTGAAGCTTTCTTT
TRBV18	TRBD1	NA	TRBJ1-2	CASSPPGQGGYYGYTF	TGTGCCAGCTCACCACCTGGACAGGGAGGTTACTATGGCTACACCTTC